Each of the 10 T cell receptor beta chains below was sequenced from the same sample in a study of T cell responses to AZD1222 COVID-19 vaccine. Clones were sequenced by immunoSEQ multiplex PCR, and TCRdb holds only the in-frame ones, with some missing. In the table there are roughly 110,000 clones, less than 95% of which are singletons. The source was peripheral blood, collected 28 days after the second AZD1222 dose. The receptors shown here come from an adult who received the AZD1222 COVID-19 vaccine.

This clone has only one observation. The chain combines TRBV18 with TRBJ2-5, with 7 bases identical to TRBD1. The CDR3 contains 14 residues. V trimming: 5 bases; J trimming: 5 bases; junction bases outside the gene matches: 8. Germline V CDR1 and CDR2: KGHSH, LQKENI. This CDR3 reads CASSSNRGRETQYF. For the CDR3, the DNA is TGTGCCAGCTCATCGAACAGGGGTAGGGAGACCCAGTACTTC.

This chain uses TRBV7-2 with TRBJ1-1, with D uncertain. Trimming stripped 5 bases from V and 3 bases from J, with 7 bases between. CDR1 is SGHTA, CDR2 FQGNSA, per germline. The CDR3 totals 12 residues. The CDR3 nucleotides read TGTGCCAGCAGCCCGCCCTACACTGAAGCTTTCTTT. Translation gives CASSPPYTEAFF.

The chain joins TRBV6-2 or TRBV6-3 to TRBJ2-7; no clear D gene. V was trimmed by 5 bases and J by 2 bases, leaving 13 bases between them. The CDR3 contains 14 residues. Germline V gene lookup returns CDR1 MNHEY and CDR2 SVGEGT. The CDR3, as DNA: TGTGCCAGCAGTCAGTCCAGTCCGGCCTACGAGCAGTACTTC. Protein: CASSQSSPAYEQYF.

The rearrangement joins TRBV19 to TRBJ1-4, with D perhaps TRBD1 (5 bases). CDR1 is LNHDA, CDR2 SQIVND, per germline (reference sequence). Trimming took off 7 bases at V and 0 bases at J, with 12 bases between the two ends. The CDR3 has 15 residues. Written as DNA, the CDR3 is TGTGCCAGTACCGCCCTGACAGCAACTAATGAAAAACTGTTTTTT. Its protein product is CASTALTATNEKLFF.

The chain carries TRBV28 and TRBJ2-7; TRBD2 agrees at 8 bases. CDR3 length: 14 residues. Losses at the gene ends were 4 bases for V and 6 bases for J; bases not matched to a gene: 8. CDR1 is MDHEN and CDR2 is SYDVKM in the germline V gene. The CDR3 sequence: CASSSRTSFTEQYF. DNA of the CDR3: TGTGCCAGCAGTTCTCGGACTAGCTTCACCGAGCAGTACTTC.

This clone was detected only once. This rearrangement joins TRBV4-1 to TRBJ2-1; D might be TRBD2 (5 bases). CDR3 size: 18 residues. Germline V gene sequence: CDR1 MGHRA, CDR2 YSYEKL. Trimming left V 1 base short and J 5 bases short, with 21 bases between. CDR3 loop: CASSQARGGVSLNNEQFF. The CDR3 region has the DNA TGCGCCAGCAGCCAAGCCCGGGGTGGAGTTTCGCTTAACAATGAGCAGTTCTTC.

The chain carries TRBV2 and TRBJ1-3; D gene unclear. The CDR3 totals 16 residues. The germline V and J ends were trimmed by 4 bases and 0 bases, with 13 bases remaining between them. Per the germline V gene, CDR1 is SNHLY and CDR2 is FYNNEI. CDR3 coding DNA: TGTGCCAGCAGTGGCGGACTGGGTATCTCTGGAAACACCATATATTTT. It codes for CASSGGLGISGNTIYF. The entire variable domain, with the rest obtained from reference TRBV2 and TRBJ1-3, is as follows: EPEVTQTPSHQVTQMGQEVILRCVPISNHLYFYWYRQILGQKVEFLVSFYNNEISEKSEIFDDQFSVERPDGSNFTLKIRSTKLEDSAMYFCASSGGLGISGNTIYFGEGSWLTVV.

This clone has only one observation. The J gene is TRBJ1-5, the V gene TRBV9; D uncertain. Looked up from germline, CDR1 is SGDLS and CDR2 is YYNGEE. Trimming removed 2 bases from V and 6 bases from J, with 15 bases in between. The CDR3 is 15 residues long. The CDR3 coding sequence is TGTGCCAGCAGCGTTGGCCTTGACAAACCTCAGCCCCAGCATTTT. Encoded protein: CASSVGLDKPQPQHF.

The chain is built from TRBV18 and TRBJ2-3; 12 nucleotides line up with TRBD1. Trimming at V came to 2 bases and at J to 5 bases, leaving 5 bases not matched to a gene. The CDR3 contains 16 residues. Germline V gene lookup returns CDR1 KGHSH and CDR2 LQKENI. The CDR3 DNA is TGTGCCAGCTCACCAAGGGACAGGGGGCAAAGAGATACGCAGTATTTT. Protein: CASSPRDRGQRDTQYF. Variable domain in full (rest from reference TRBV18 and TRBJ2-3): NAGVMQNPRHLVRRRGQEARLRCSPMKGHSHVYWYRQLPEEGLKFMVYLQKENIIDESGMPKERFSAEFPKEGPSILRIQQVVRGDSAAYFCASSPRDRGQRDTQYFGPGTRLTVL.

This chain uses TRBV4-1 with TRBJ1-5, with D perhaps matching TRBD1 (5 bases). The CDR3 sequence is 15 residues long. The germline V gene encodes CDR1 MGHRA and CDR2 YSYEKL. Trimming shortened V by 7 bases and J by 0 bases, and 13 bases separated the two germline ends. Written as DNA, the CDR3 is TGCGCCAGCAAAGGGGAAGACTATAGCAATCAGCCCCAGCATTTT. Protein product: CASKGEDYSNQPQHF.